Here is one T cell receptor beta chain with its context. The sample holds one count of this clone. Its antigen specificity is not known. The input lacks base qualities; no much larger clone sits a single base away. The immunoSEQ Assay was the method used to sequence TCRbeta CDR3 regions. After extraction, genomic DNA underwent amplification by bias-controlled multiplex PCR, followed by high-throughput sequencing. In the authors' own workflow: Collapsing and filtering of sequences were performed to quantify the absolute abundance of each unique TCRbeta CDR3 region. T cell fraction was estimated by normalizing TCRbeta template counts to usable DNA, which was measured by amplifying reference genes present in all nucleated cells. Repertoire TCRs were annotated as SARS-CoV-2-specific by exact matching of V gene, CDR3 amino acid sequence and J gene to a known reactive TCR set. The reference SARS-CoV-2 TCR set was obtained from MIRA and was filtered for enrichment in COVID-19-positive ImmuneCODE repertoires, whereby public or cross-reactive TCRs were removed. Using the MIRA antigens, annotated TCRs were further analysed by specific ORF or by position within an ORF. Depth was the summed frequency of annotated unique rearrangements, while breadth was defined as annotated unique rearrangements over total unique productive rearrangements. Two-sided Wilcoxon rank-sum tests were applied when comparing TCR breadth between groups. TCRdb stores this immuneACCESS table with in-frame sequences only. Part of the clones is absent; in the studies checked, under half of the shortfall reflects unresolved V genes, and no reason is known for the rest. The V and J calls and clone size are taken from that table; D and trimming were inferred from the DNA. This sample gives some 340,000 clones in total; around 83% of them show up just once. 1.5% to 2% of the sample rests with the top ten.

This specimen comes from a study of Ad26.COV2.S vaccination and SARS-CoV-2 variants (dated by TCRdb to 2020 to 2022). For context, the study as a whole: Donors in the vaccine arm were drawn from COV1001, a multicentre, randomized, double-blind, placebo-controlled phase I-IIa trial testing Ad26.COV2.S in healthy adults. Dosing of Ad26.COV2.S was intramuscular, at either 5x10^10 or 1x10^11 viral particles, delivered as one shot or as two shots spaced 56 days apart. Sequencing of the TCRbeta repertoire served to evaluate the specificity and breadth of SARS-CoV-2-reactive T cell receptors following Ad26.COV2.S vaccination. The TCR-sequenced set comprised roughly 30 samples: about 19 Ad26.COV2.S vaccine recipients, 5 placebo recipients and 8 SARS-CoV-2 convalescent individuals. Participants in the trial were split at random into five groups of five each, receiving low-dose or high-dose Ad26.COV2.S once or twice, or else placebo on both occasions. Investigators remained blinded to trial group allocation during experiments and outcome assessment.

Paper-wide results and their limitations: According to the authors, total T cell responses may have been underestimated by the TCR breadth and depth analyses. Ad26.COV2.S recipients had higher spike-specific TCR breadth than placebo recipients (P = 0.0014). After vaccination, spike-specific CD8+ and CD4+ T cell responses were reported to show substantial breadth. Vaccine and placebo recipients had comparable non-spike TCR breadth, which fits with the vaccine containing only spike. The study was not powered for comparison of responses between vaccine doses or regimens.

CDR1 and CDR2, per the germline V gene (reference sequence), are MNHEY and SMNVEV. The V and J ends are trimmed by 6 bases and 4 bases, leaving 19 bases between them. From cysteine to phenylalanine, the CDR3 is 15 amino acids long. Solely the CDR3 DNA is kept, with 45 bases framed from the first base. The treatment or condition label for this specimen denotes: some 19 received Ad26.COV2.S at low or high dose, single or two shots; about five received placebo; per-sample allocation not given. For vaccine and placebo recipients, repertoires were sequenced using samples collected on day 63 after the first injection. Between 29 July and 7 August 2020, Cohort 1b enrolled fewer than 30 adults aged 18-55 years at one site in Boston, USA. Ad26.COV2.S consisted of a replication-incompetent adenovirus type 26 vector by which a prefusion-stabilized SARS-CoV-2 spike protein from the original Wuhan strain was expressed.

The sample here was peripheral blood, taken in a trial of Ad26.COV2.S vaccine versus placebo. The rearranged chain carries TRBV27 and TRBJ2-7; the best D guess is TRBD2, with 7 bases matching. This receptor was obtained from a person between 18 and 65 years old who received the Ad26.COV2.S COVID-19 vaccine or a placebo. The sequenced DNA: TGTGCCAGCAGGGGGTCTGGGGGGGCTCGGTACGAGCAGTACTTC. Its product reads: CASRGSGGARYEQYF.